The 31 T cell receptor beta chains listed next were all sequenced from one sample in a study of cytomegalovirus exposure and HLA in healthy donors. A multiplex PCR was run with 60 Vbeta primers and 13 Jbeta primers. Measured with immunoSEQ multiplex PCR; TCRdb has only the in-frame clones, and not every one. The sample contains around 200,000 clones, about 80% of which appear only once. Sequencing input: PBMCs. All receptors derive from a woman between 50 and 59 years old in good health and CMV-seronegative.

This clone was recorded once. V usage is TRBV18 and J usage is TRBJ1-1; D possibly corresponds to TRBD1 (6 bases). The germline V and J ends were trimmed by 3 bases and 4 bases, with 15 bases remaining between them. Germline lookup yields CDR1 KGHSH and CDR2 LQKENI. This CDR3 is 15 amino acids long. CDR3 nucleotide sequence: TGTGCCAGCTCACCTACGGGACAAACGGGCACTGAAGCTTTCTTT. It codes for CASSPTGQTGTEAFF.

The chain has TRBV9 and TRBJ2-1, with 9 bases fitting TRBD1. The germline CDR1 and CDR2 sequences are SGDLS and YYNGEE. V dropped 0 bases and J dropped 0; count of bases not matched to a gene: 10. The CDR3 covers 19 residues. CDR3 sequence reads: CASSVESGTGPLSYNEQFF. The DNA of the CDR3 is TGTGCCAGCAGCGTAGAAAGTGGGACAGGGCCGCTCTCCTACAATGAGCAGTTCTTC. The whole variable domain, remainder taken from reference TRBV9 and TRBJ2-1, is DSGVTQTPKHLITATGQRVTLRCSPRSGDLSVYWYQQSLDQGLQFLIQYYNGEERAKGNILERFSAQQFPDLHSELNLSSLELGDSALYFCASSVESGTGPLSYNEQFFGPGTRLTVL.

V gene TRBV5-1 combines with J gene TRBJ2-2, with 9 bases lining up with TRBD1. The ends lost 7 bases at V and 5 bases at J; junction bases unmatched: 9. This CDR3 region has 15 residues. The germline V gene has CDR1 SGHRS and CDR2 YFSETQ. The CDR3 region has the DNA TGCGCCAGCTCCAGGGACAGGGCATCAACCGGGGAGCTGTTTTTT. Translation: CASSRDRASTGELFF. Complete variable domain (other parts from reference TRBV5-1 and TRBJ2-2): KAGVTQTPRYLIKTRGQQVTLSCSPISGHRSVSWYQQTPGQGLQFLFEYFSETQRNKGNFPGRFSGRQFSNSRSEMNVSTLELGDSALYLCASSRDRASTGELFFGEGSRLTVL.

The chain couples TRBV28 to TRBJ1-2, with D possibly being TRBD1 (6 bases). The CDR3 has 15 amino acids. V was clipped by 4 bases and J by 0 bases, with 12 bases between them. The germline V gene has CDR1 MDHEN and CDR2 SYDVKM. The CDR3 DNA is TGTGCCAGCAGTTCCCACAGGGAAGCTAACTATGGCTACACCTTC. Its translation is CASSSHREANYGYTF.

The rearrangement links TRBV29-1 to TRBJ2-2; D remains unclear. The CDR3 contains 13 residues. Trimming left V 6 bases short and J 0 bases short, with 8 bases between. CDR1 is SQVTM and CDR2 is ANQGSEA in the germline V gene. The CDR3 coding sequence is TGCAGCGTCCGGCGGACGAACACCGGGGAGCTGTTTTTT. This sequence encodes CSVRRTNTGELFF.

In DNA, the CDR3 is TGTGCCAGCAGCTACCAGGACAGAAATGAGCAGTTCTTC. This codes for CASSYQDRNEQFF. The chain links TRBV27 to TRBJ2-1; a weak D match, TRBD1 (6 bases). V lost 6 bases and J 7 bases, leaving 13 bases between the germline ends. The CDR3 consists of 13 residues. The V gene's germline CDR1 is MNHEY and CDR2 SMNVEV (reference sequence).

The sample holds a few counts of this clone. The chain has TRBV6-5 and TRBJ2-1; possibly TRBD1 for D (6 bases). The germline V gene has CDR1 MNHEY and CDR2 SVGAGI. The CDR3 spans 13 residues. V gave up 7 bases and J gave up 5 bases, with 12 bases separating them. The CDR3 coding sequence is TGTGCCAGCAACTGGGGGCGCAACAATGAGCAGTTCTTC. Translation gives CASNWGRNNEQFF.

This sequence joins TRBV5-1 and TRBJ2-5, with TRBD1 matching 12 bases. Germline values: CDR1 SGHRS, CDR2 YFSETQ. The CDR3 covers 16 residues. The J segment lost 11 bases and the V segment lost 0 bases, leaving 11 bases of the junction unmatched. The CDR3 region is CASSLGVGQGAREQYF. CDR3 bases: TGCGCCAGCAGCTTGGGTGTGGGACAGGGGGCTCGGGAGCAGTACTTC.

V usage is TRBV6-5 and J usage is TRBJ1-6; a weak D match, TRBD1 (5 bases). Per the germline V gene, CDR1 is MNHEY and CDR2 is SVGAGI. This CDR3 region has 11 residues. The germline V and J ends were trimmed by 10 bases and 9 bases, with 10 bases remaining between them. CDR3 nucleotide sequence: TGTGCCACCGGGGGGGGTTCACCCCTCCACTTT. Amino acids: CATGGGSPLHF.

The chain carries TRBV7-2 and TRBJ2-1, with TRBD2 as a possible D gene (6 bases). V was shortened by 5 bases and J by 9 bases, with 14 bases between the two germline ends. Germline CDR1 is SGHTA and CDR2 is FQGNSA. The CDR3 sequence is 13 residues long. The CDR3 reads CASSRTISGEQFF. CDR3 nucleotide sequence: TGTGCCAGCAGCCGGACTATTAGCGGTGAGCAGTTCTTC.

This sequence joins TRBV7-3 and TRBJ2-2, with 16 positions matching TRBD2. V lost 5 bases and J lost 6; bases outside the gene matches: 9. The germline V gene encodes CDR1 SGHTA and CDR2 FQGTGA. The CDR3 is 18 amino acids. The CDR3 loop reads CASSPRGTSGRGPGELFF. The DNA of the CDR3 is TGTGCCAGCAGCCCCCGGGGGACTAGCGGGAGGGGGCCCGGGGAGCTGTTTTTT.

V gene TRBV7-9 combines with J gene TRBJ1-3; TRBD1 agrees at 8 bases. V dropped 5 bases and J dropped 4; count of bases not matched to a gene: 10. The germline V gene has CDR1 SEHNR and CDR2 FQNEAQ (reference sequence). This CDR3 is built from 16 residues. The CDR3 coding sequence is TGTGCCAGCAGCCTCCGGACAGGGCCGATGGGAAACACCATATATTTT. Translated: CASSLRTGPMGNTIYF.

The rearrangement links TRBV19 to TRBJ1-2; 8 bases map to TRBD1. The CDR3 loop spans 12 amino acids. Germline V gene sequence: CDR1 LNHDA, CDR2 SQIVND (reference sequence). V shed 6 bases and J 5 bases; nucleotides not matched to a gene: 2. The DNA of the CDR3 is TGTGCCAGTAGCAGGGGGCAATATGGCTACACCTTC. It is translated as CASSRGQYGYTF.

A few counts support this clone. The rearrangement joins TRBV14 to TRBJ1-1; no clear D. Deletions cut 2 bases from V and 0 bases from J, with 16 bases between. Germline V gene lookup returns CDR1 SGHDN and CDR2 FVKESK. The CDR3 spans 17 residues. Written as DNA, the CDR3 is TGTGCCAGCAGCCAAAGATCTCCCCTCACACTGAACACTGAAGCTTTCTTT. Protein sequence: CASSQRSPLTLNTEAFF.

The chain combines TRBV19 with TRBJ2-3; D perhaps matches TRBD2 (6 bases). The germline CDR1 and CDR2 sequences are LNHDA and SQIVND (reference sequence). The CDR3 has 15 residues. V lost 3 bases, J lost 0 bases, and 10 bases lay in between. The CDR3 bases are TGTGCCAGTAGTATCGGGGGAGAGAGCACAGATACGCAGTATTTT. This translates into CASSIGGESTDTQYF.

The chain carries TRBV28 and TRBJ2-7; 8 nucleotides agree with TRBD1. The ends lost 6 bases at V and 0 bases at J; junction bases unmatched: 16. Per the germline V gene, CDR1 is MDHEN and CDR2 is SYDVKM. The CDR3 sequence is 18 residues long. Here the CDR3 reads CASSTPRDRWRSSYEQYF. In DNA, the CDR3 is TGTGCCAGCAGCACCCCAAGGGACAGGTGGAGGAGCTCCTACGAGCAGTACTTC.

The rearrangement links TRBV18 to TRBJ1-6; D unresolved. V was pared by 4 bases and J by 8 bases, with 15 bases between. The CDR3 consists of 15 residues. The germline V gene encodes CDR1 KGHSH and CDR2 LQKENI. The CDR3 spells CASSLLGRWDSPLHF. CDR3 nucleotides: TGTGCCAGCTCACTACTGGGCAGATGGGATTCACCCCTCCACTTT. The whole variable domain, filled in from reference TRBV18 and TRBJ1-6, reads NAGVMQNPRHLVRRRGQEARLRCSPMKGHSHVYWYRQLPEEGLKFMVYLQKENIIDESGMPKERFSAEFPKEGPSILRIQQVVRGDSAAYFCASSLLGRWDSPLHFGNGTRLTVT.

The chain links TRBV5-6 to TRBJ1-1; 8 positions match TRBD1. The germline CDR1 and CDR2 sequences are SGHDT and YYEEEE. J lost 7 bases, V lost 4 bases, and 15 bases had no gene match. This CDR3 comprises 16 residues. CDR3 residues: CASSPGQGGPYGEAFF. The CDR3 coding sequence is TGTGCCAGCAGCCCAGGACAGGGAGGGCCATACGGTGAAGCTTTCTTT.

This clone was recorded a few times. The J gene is TRBJ2-7, the V gene TRBV6-1; a weak D match, TRBD1 (5 bases). Germline V lookup: CDR1 MNHNS, CDR2 SASEGT. The germline V and J ends were trimmed by 7 bases and 1 base, with 14 bases remaining between them. This CDR3 is built from 14 residues. The CDR3 DNA sequence: TGTGCCAGCAAGTCAGGGATAGGGTCCTACGAGCAGTACTTC. This encodes CASKSGIGSYEQYF.

V and J are TRBV28 and TRBJ2-7, with a possible D match to TRBD1 (6 bases). Germline V gives CDR1 MDHEN, CDR2 SYDVKM. The germline V and J ends were trimmed by 5 bases and 3 bases, with 14 bases remaining between them. The CDR3 runs 14 residues. The CDR3 is CASSRGQINYEQYF. In DNA, the CDR3 is TGTGCCAGCAGTCGTGGACAGATTAACTACGAGCAGTACTTC.

The gene calls are TRBV19 and TRBJ2-6; D not resolved. The CDR3 spans 16 residues. Germline V gene lookup returns CDR1 LNHDA and CDR2 SQIVND (reference sequence). V lost 7 bases, J lost 0 bases, and 13 bases lay in between. Written as DNA, the CDR3 is TGTGCCAGTATGTTTGCGGCCGGCTCTGGGGCCAACGTCCTGACTTTC. It is translated as CASMFAAGSGANVLTF.

The chain has TRBV19 and TRBJ1-5; 9 bases match TRBD1. Germline assignment: CDR1 LNHDA and CDR2 SQIVND (reference sequence). V gave up 6 bases and J gave up 3 bases; unmatched junction bases: 3. The CDR3 runs 14 residues. The CDR3 sequence is CASRGTGLNQPQHF. In DNA, the CDR3 is TGTGCCAGTAGAGGGACAGGGCTCAATCAGCCCCAGCATTTT. The whole variable domain, remainder taken from reference TRBV19 and TRBJ1-5, is DGGITQSPKYLFRKEGQNVTLSCEQNLNHDAMYWYRQDPGQGLRLIYYSQIVNDFQKGDIAEGYSVSREKKESFPLTVTSAQKNPTAFYLCASRGTGLNQPQHFGDGTRLSIL.

The chain uses TRBV28 and TRBJ2-7, with D possibly TRBD2 on 5 matching bases. The germline V and J ends were trimmed by 5 bases and 2 bases, with 16 bases remaining between them. CDR3 size: 15 residues. CDR1 and CDR2 from the germline V gene are MDHEN and SYDVKM. The CDR3 nucleotides read TGTGCCAGCAGTCCTCCGCCGGGGATAGCCTACGAGCAGTACTTC. This encodes CASSPPPGIAYEQYF.

The chain has TRBV11-2 and TRBJ2-7; D possibly corresponds to TRBD1 (5 bases). Germline V CDR1 and CDR2: SGHAT, FQNNGV. The CDR3 spans 16 residues. Trimming pared 2 bases from V and 2 bases from J, leaving 16 bases between. CDR3 sequence (DNA): TGTGCCAGCAGCTTATCCCCCCAGGGCCTAGCCTACGAGCAGTACTTC. Amino acids: CASSLSPQGLAYEQYF.

The rearrangement links TRBV9 to TRBJ2-7, with D maybe TRBD1 (5 bases). CDR1 SGDLS and CDR2 YYNGEE come from the germline V gene. Trimming stripped 0 bases from V and 5 bases from J, with 9 bases between. This CDR3 is built from 13 residues. CDR3: CASSVEPGHEQYF. CDR3 sequence (DNA): TGTGCCAGCAGCGTAGAGCCAGGGCACGAGCAGTACTTC.

V gene TRBV28 combines with J gene TRBJ1-2; 8 bases fit TRBD1. Germline-derived CDR1 and CDR2 are MDHEN and SYDVKM. This CDR3 spans 14 amino acids. V gave up 6 bases and J gave up 1 base; unmatched junction bases: 4. CDR3 region: CASSHDRGNYGYTF. For the CDR3, the DNA is TGTGCCAGCAGCCATGACAGGGGTAACTATGGCTACACCTTC.

V and J are TRBV29-1 and TRBJ2-7; TRBD1 is a possible D gene (5 bases). This CDR3 region has 14 residues. Trimming cost V 1 base and J 4 bases, with 14 bases left between them. CDR1 and CDR2 from the germline V gene are SQVTM and ANQGSEA. This CDR3 is CSVEVGQGGYEQYF. The CDR3, as DNA: TGCAGCGTTGAAGTTGGCCAGGGTGGGTACGAGCAGTACTTC.

This rearrangement joins TRBV4-3 to TRBJ2-1, with 9 nucleotides matching TRBD2. The CDR3 spans 17 residues. Germline V CDR1 and CDR2: LGHNA, YSLEER. The V gene end was trimmed by 5 bases and the J gene end by 4 bases; junction bases not matched to a gene: 12. CDR3 region: CASSEDLAGETYNEQFF. The CDR3 DNA follows: TGCGCCAGCAGCGAGGACTTAGCGGGGGAGACTTACAATGAGCAGTTCTTC.

This chain links TRBV7-8 with TRBJ2-1; 7 bases align to TRBD2. V trimming: 3 bases; J trimming: 1 base; junction bases outside the gene matches: 12. The germline gives CDR1 SGHVS, CDR2 FQNEAQ. This CDR3 has 18 residues. The CDR3, as DNA: TGTGCCAGCAGCTTTTTCACGACTAGCTCACGTTCCTACAATGAGCAGTTCTTC. Translated, it gives CASSFFTTSSRSYNEQFF.

The chain combines TRBV7-8 with TRBJ1-5; perhaps TRBD1 as D (5 bases). The V gene lost 5 bases and the J gene lost 6 bases, with 20 bases spanning the gap. The CDR3 has 16 amino acids. The germline V gene has CDR1 SGHVS and CDR2 FQNEAQ. The CDR3: CASSRRAPGVPQPQHF. The CDR3 region has the DNA TGTGCCAGCAGCCGACGCGCGCCGGGGGTTCCTCAGCCCCAGCATTTT.

The V and J genes are TRBV30 and TRBJ1-4; 7 bases are a match to TRBD1. Germline CDR1 and CDR2: GTSNPN and SVGIG (reference sequence). The CDR3 sequence is 14 residues long. The trim removed 4 bases at V and 8 bases at J, leaving 10 bases unmatched. The CDR3 region is CAWTPGQLGEKLFF. In DNA, the CDR3 is TGTGCCTGGACTCCGGGACAGTTGGGCGAAAAACTGTTTTTT.